This TCR beta chain comes out of a study of control samples from healthy donors and cancer patients. There are 15 residues in the CDR3. V shed 0 bases and J shed 2 bases, with 8 bases lying between them. In germline, CDR1 is LNHNV, CDR2 YYDKDF (reference sequence). Clones were read by immunoSEQ multiplex PCR, and TCRdb kept only the in-frame ones, dropping some. Found here are roughly 88,000 clones, more than 80% of them singletons; the top ten hold 8%. Only one count was recorded for this clone. This TCR derives from a man aged 18 to 30 in good health. The sequencing sample was made of blood. V gene TRBV15 combines with J gene TRBJ1-5; D ambiguous. CDR3 amino acids: CATSRDKGRNQPQHF. The CDR3 coding sequence is TGTGCCACCAGCAGAGATAAAGGCCGCAATCAGCCCCAGCATTTT.